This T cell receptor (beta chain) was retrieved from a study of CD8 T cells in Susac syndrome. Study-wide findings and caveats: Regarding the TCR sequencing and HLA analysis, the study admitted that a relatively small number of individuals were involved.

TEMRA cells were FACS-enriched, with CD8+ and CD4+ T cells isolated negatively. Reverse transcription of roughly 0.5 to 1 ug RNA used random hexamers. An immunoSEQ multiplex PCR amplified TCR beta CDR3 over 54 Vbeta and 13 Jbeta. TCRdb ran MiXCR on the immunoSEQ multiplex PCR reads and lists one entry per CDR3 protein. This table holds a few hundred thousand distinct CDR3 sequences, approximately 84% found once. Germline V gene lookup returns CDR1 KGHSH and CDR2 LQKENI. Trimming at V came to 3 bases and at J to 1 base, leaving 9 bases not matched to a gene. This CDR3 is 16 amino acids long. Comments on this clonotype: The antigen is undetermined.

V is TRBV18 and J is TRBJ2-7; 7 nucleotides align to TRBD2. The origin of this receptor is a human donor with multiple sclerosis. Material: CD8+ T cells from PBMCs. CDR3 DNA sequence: TGTGCCAGCTCACCGGGACTAAAGCGGGTGTCCTACGAGCAGTACTTC. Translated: CASSPGLKRVSYEQYF.